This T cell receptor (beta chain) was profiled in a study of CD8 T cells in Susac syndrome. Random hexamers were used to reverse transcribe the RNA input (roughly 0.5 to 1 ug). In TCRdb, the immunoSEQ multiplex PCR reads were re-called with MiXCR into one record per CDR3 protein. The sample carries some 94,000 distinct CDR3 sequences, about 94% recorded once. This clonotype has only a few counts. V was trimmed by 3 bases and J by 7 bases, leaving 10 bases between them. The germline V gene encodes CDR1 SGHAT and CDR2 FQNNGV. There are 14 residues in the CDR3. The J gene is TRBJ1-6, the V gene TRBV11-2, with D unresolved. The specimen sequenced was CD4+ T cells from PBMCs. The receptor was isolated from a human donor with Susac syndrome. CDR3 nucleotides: TGTGCCAGCAGCTTCTCAGGTGACAATTCACCCCTCCACTTT. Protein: CASSFSGDNSPLHF.